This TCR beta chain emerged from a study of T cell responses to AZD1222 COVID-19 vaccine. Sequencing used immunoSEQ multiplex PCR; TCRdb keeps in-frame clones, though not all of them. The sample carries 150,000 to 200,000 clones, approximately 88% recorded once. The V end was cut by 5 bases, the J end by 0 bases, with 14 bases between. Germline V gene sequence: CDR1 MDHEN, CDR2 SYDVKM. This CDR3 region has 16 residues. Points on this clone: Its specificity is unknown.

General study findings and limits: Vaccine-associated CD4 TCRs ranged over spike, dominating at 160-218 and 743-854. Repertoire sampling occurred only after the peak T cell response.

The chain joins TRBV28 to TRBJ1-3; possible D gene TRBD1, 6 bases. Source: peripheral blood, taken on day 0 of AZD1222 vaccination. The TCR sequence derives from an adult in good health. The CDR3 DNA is TGTGCCAGCAGTGGAGGGGGGTCTACCTCTGGAAACACCATATATTTT. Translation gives CASSGGGSTSGNTIYF.